Listed below are T cell receptor beta chains from one sample, sequenced in a study of T cells in Graves' hyperthyroidism and ophthalmopathy. TCRdb reprocessed the multiplex PCR reads via MiXCR and lists one record per CDR3 protein. The data contain 300,000 to 400,000 distinct CDR3 sequences, roughly 20% of them singletons. Specimen: blood. These TCRs come from a man younger than 30 with Graves' ophthalmopathy. Both conserved end residues are part of each CDR3. D genes are given only for firm matches. For some rows the clone size is stated as once, few or many, or as a class when expanded; others skip it.

v_gene,d_gene,j_gene,abundance,len,CDR3aa,CDR3nt
TRBV7-9,TRBD1,TRBJ1-2,.,15,CASSLAQGLDYGYTF,TGTGCCAGCAGCTTAGCACAGGGGTTAGACTATGGCTACACCTTC
TRBV11-2,.,TRBJ1-5,many,12,CASSRLGQPQHF,TGTGCCAGCAGCCGGCTGGGTCAGCCCCAGCATTTT
TRBV29-1,.,TRBJ1-4,.,10,CSVADEKLFF,TGCAGCGTTGCGGATGAAAAACTGTTTTTT
TRBV9,.,TRBJ2-1,.,15,CASSVGASVYNEQFF,TGTGCCAGCAGCGTAGGGGCTAGCGTCTACAATGAGCAGTTCTTC
TRBV9,TRBD2,TRBJ2-5,.,17,CASSVTSGGQLQETQYF,TGTGCCAGCAGCGTGACTAGCGGGGGGCAGCTCCAAGAGACCCAGTACTTC
TRBV7-9,TRBD1,TRBJ1-6,.,15,CASSLERGPESPLHF,TGTGCCAGCAGCTTAGAGAGGGGGCCGGAATCACCCCTCCACTTT
TRBV10-3,.,TRBJ2-7,many,14,CAISESQQVREQYF,TGTGCCATCAGTGAGTCGCAACAGGTCCGCGAGCAGTACTTC
TRBV12-3/TRBV12-4,.,TRBJ1-6,.,17,CASSLDHPGNYNSPLHF,TGTGCCAGCAGTTTAGATCATCCAGGCAATTATAATTCACCCCTCCACTTT
TRBV20-1,.,TRBJ2-7,many,13,CSAIADREDEQYF,TGCAGTGCTATTGCCGACAGGGAGGACGAGCAGTACTTC
TRBV6-1,TRBD1,TRBJ2-4,.,15,CARVLDRTGKRGQYF,TGTGCCAGAGTCTTGGACAGGACCGGGAAGAGGGGTCAGTACTTC
TRBV10-3,.,TRBJ1-4,many,18,CAISESMGTLTTNEKLFF,TGTGCCATCAGTGAGTCGATGGGGACACTAACAACTAATGAAAAACTGTTTTTT
TRBV2,TRBD2,TRBJ2-7,many,14,CASSRGGVGYEQYF,TGTGCCAGCAGCCGGGGAGGGGTAGGGTACGAGCAGTACTTC
TRBV28,.,TRBJ1-1,many,14,CASSPRAGSPEAFF,TGTGCCAGCAGTCCCCGGGCAGGGTCCCCTGAAGCTTTCTTT
TRBV11-2,TRBD1,TRBJ1-2,.,15,CASSPGTGGKYGYTF,TGTGCCAGCAGCCCGGGGACAGGGGGCAAGTATGGCTACACCTTC
TRBV14,.,TRBJ2-5,few,14,CASSQGAGQETQYF,TGTGCCAGCAGCCAAGGGGCAGGACAAGAGACCCAGTACTTC